The 15 T cell receptor beta chains given below trace back to one sample, sequenced in a study of blood T cells in healthy people across ages. Through a sample-barcoded 5' primer and a J-beta primer mix, a second PCR was run for 7 to 11 cycles. TCRdb ran MiXCR on the 5' RACE reads and lists one entry per CDR3 protein. The table includes over a million distinct CDR3 sequences, 40% to 55% detected once. Sequenced material: blood. The receptors come from a woman aged 60-70 years in good health.

The chain recombines TRBV27 with TRBJ2-7; the match to TRBD1 covers 7 bases. V trimming: 1 base; J trimming: 0 bases; junction bases outside the gene matches: 6. The germline V gene has CDR1 MNHEY and CDR2 SMNVEV (reference sequence). This CDR3 contains 16 residues. CDR3 amino acids: CASSLYETGLSYEQYF. Here the CDR3 DNA reads TGTGCCAGCAGTTTATATGAGACAGGGCTCTCCTACGAGCAGTACTTC.

V usage is TRBV13 and J usage is TRBJ2-3; 7 bases agree with TRBD1. Losses at the gene ends were 5 bases for V and 1 base for J; bases not matched to a gene: 9. The CDR3 is 16 amino acids. Germline assignment: CDR1 PRHDT and CDR2 FYEKMQ (reference sequence). In DNA, the CDR3 is TGTGCCAGCAGCATATCCCGTGGACAGGGCACAGATACGCAGTATTTT. As protein: CASSISRGQGTDTQYF.

The chain links TRBV7-9 to TRBJ2-5; D gene uncertain. V shed 11 bases and J shed 1 base, with 8 bases lying between them. CDR1 is SEHNR and CDR2 is FQNEAQ in the germline V gene (reference sequence). The length of the CDR3 is 11 residues. The CDR3 DNA is TGTGCCGGCGCGATCCAAGAGACCCAGTACTTC. Its protein product is CAGAIQETQYF.

This rearrangement joins TRBV21-1 to TRBJ2-3. TRBV21-1 is reported as a pseudogene. The CDR3 covers 15 residues. The CDR3 here is CASRSAFHRRDTQYF. The DNA for the CDR3 is TGTGCCAGCCGCAGTGCTTTTCACAGAAGAGATACGCAGTATTTT.

The rearrangement uses TRBV7-2 and TRBJ1-5; D call uncertain. V dropped 0 bases and J dropped 0 bases, with 6 bases sitting between them. CDR1 and CDR2 from the germline V gene are SGHTA and FQGNSA. This CDR3 has 15 residues. CDR3 protein: CASSLADGSNQPQHF. CDR3 DNA: TGTGCCAGCAGCTTAGCGGACGGTAGCAATCAGCCCCAGCATTTT.

V gene TRBV7-8 combines with J gene TRBJ2-7; no firm D call. Trimming stripped 5 bases from V and 7 bases from J, with 12 bases between. CDR3 length equals 12 residues. Germline CDR1 and CDR2: SGHVS and FQNEAQ. This CDR3 reads CASSPIATEQYF. The CDR3 nucleotides are TGTGCCAGCAGCCCTATAGCAACTGAGCAGTACTTC.

J is TRBJ2-7 and V is TRBV27; D is ambiguous. The CDR3 has 16 residues. Trimming shortened V by 6 bases and J by 3 bases, and 21 bases separated the two germline ends. CDR1 and CDR2 (germline): MNHEY, SMNVEV (reference sequence). In nucleotides, the CDR3 is TGTGCCAGCAGCCGAGTGGCAGGATCCCTAGGCTACGAGCAGTACTTC. Translation gives CASSRVAGSLGYEQYF.

The chain carries TRBV29-1 and TRBJ2-7, with TRBD2 as a possible D gene (5 bases). Trimming cost V 6 bases and J 6 bases, with 15 bases left between them. The CDR3 length is 12 residues. Germline lookup yields CDR1 SQVTM and CDR2 ANQGSEA. For the CDR3, the DNA is TGCAGCGTGGAAAAGGACTTCCTCGAGCAGTACTTC. Its translation: CSVEKDFLEQYF.

The chain employs TRBV7-9 and TRBJ2-1; 11 bases align to TRBD2. Losses at the gene ends were 5 bases for V and 5 bases for J; bases not matched to a gene: 11. Germline V gene data show CDR1 as SEHNR and CDR2 as FQNEAQ (reference sequence). CDR3 length: 17 amino acids. The DNA for the CDR3 is TGTGCCAGCAGCCAAACTACTAGCGGGAGTGGACACAATGAGCAGTTCTTC. Translating it yields CASSQTTSGSGHNEQFF.

A note on this clonotype: The junction departs from the called germline gene at one end, perhaps through a read error. V and J are TRBV18 and TRBJ2-4; 8 bases are shared with TRBD1. This CDR3 region has 16 residues. The germline V gene encodes CDR1 KGHSH and CDR2 LQKENI. In nucleotides, the CDR3 is TGTGCTAGCTCACCCACACAGGGGGAAGCCAAAAACATTCAGTACTTC. Amino acid sequence: CASSPTQGEAKNIQYF.

This clonotype was seen a handful of times. This chain links TRBV7-2 with TRBJ2-7, with D hard to call. Germline V lookup: CDR1 SGHTA, CDR2 FQGNSA. V was shortened by 5 bases and J by 2 bases, with 10 bases between the two germline ends. This CDR3 region has 13 residues. For the CDR3, the DNA is TGTGCCAGCAGCCGGGTCTTTGCCTACGAGCAGTACTTC. Translating gives CASSRVFAYEQYF.

The genes are TRBV20-1 and TRBJ1-1; D gene ambiguous. Deletions cut 6 bases from V and 1 base from J, with 9 bases between. CDR1 and CDR2 from the germline V gene are DFQATT and SNEGSKA (reference sequence). CDR3 length: 12 amino acids. CDR3 region: CSADPQNTEAFF. CDR3 nucleotide sequence: TGCAGTGCAGACCCCCAGAACACTGAAGCTTTCTTT.

This clonotype occurred a few times. This rearrangement joins TRBV6-1 to TRBJ2-4, with D perhaps TRBD2 (6 bases). Per the germline V gene, CDR1 is MNHNS and CDR2 is SASEGT. The germline V and J ends were trimmed by 3 bases and 6 bases, with 15 bases remaining between them. The CDR3 runs to 15 residues. CDR3 region: CASSDGRGEINIQYF. In nucleotides, the CDR3 is TGTGCCAGCAGTGACGGGAGAGGGGAGATAAACATTCAGTACTTC.

This rearrangement joins TRBV11-2 to TRBJ1-6; possibly TRBD1 for D (5 bases). V was cut by 5 bases and J by 5 bases, with 16 bases left in between. The CDR3 has 16 residues. Germline V gene data show CDR1 as SGHAT and CDR2 as FQNNGV. In DNA, the CDR3 is TGTGCCAGCAGCCCCGCACACGGAGGGGATAATTCACCCCTCCACTTT. Amino acids: CASSPAHGGDNSPLHF.

The chain recombines TRBV10-1 with TRBJ2-5; the match to TRBD1 covers 8 bases. The V gene end was trimmed by 0 bases and the J gene end by 7 bases; junction bases not matched to a gene: 10. This CDR3 comprises 16 residues. Germline CDR1 WNHNN, CDR2 SYGVQD (reference sequence). CDR3 sequence: CASSESGRQGLGTQYF. The CDR3, as DNA: TGCGCCAGCAGTGAGTCGGGGAGACAGGGGTTAGGGACCCAGTACTTC.